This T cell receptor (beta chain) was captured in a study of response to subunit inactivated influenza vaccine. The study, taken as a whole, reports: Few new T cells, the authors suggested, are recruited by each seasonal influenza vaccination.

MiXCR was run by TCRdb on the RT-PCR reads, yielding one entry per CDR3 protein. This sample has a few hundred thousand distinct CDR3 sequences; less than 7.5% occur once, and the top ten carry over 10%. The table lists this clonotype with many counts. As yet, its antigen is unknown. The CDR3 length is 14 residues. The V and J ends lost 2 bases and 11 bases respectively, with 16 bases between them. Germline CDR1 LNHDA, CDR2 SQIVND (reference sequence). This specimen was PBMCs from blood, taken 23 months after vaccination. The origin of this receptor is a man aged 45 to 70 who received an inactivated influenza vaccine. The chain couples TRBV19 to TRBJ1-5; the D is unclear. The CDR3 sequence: CASSISGQVWSQHF. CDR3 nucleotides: TGTGCCAGTAGTATATCGGGCCAGGTATGGTCCCAGCATTTT.